Listed here are 26 T cell receptor beta chains from one sample, sequenced in a study of cytomegalovirus exposure and HLA in healthy donors. With 60 Vbeta and 13 Jbeta primers, the PCR was carried out. Clones were sequenced by immunoSEQ multiplex PCR, and TCRdb holds only the in-frame ones, with some missing. The repertoire holds fewer than 250,000 clones, with around 81% as singletons. Source material: PBMCs. Source of these receptors: a woman between 50 and 59 years old in good health and CMV-seropositive.

The V gene is TRBV2, the J gene TRBJ1-2; D ambiguous. V lost 9 bases and J lost 2, with 13 bases in between. This CDR3 contains 13 residues. Germline lookup yields CDR1 SNHLY and CDR2 FYNNEI. The CDR3 region is CASSELPNYGYTF. Here the CDR3 DNA reads TGTGCCAGTTCGGAGCTGCCAAACTATGGCTACACCTTC.

The chain uses TRBV19 and TRBJ1-2, with 10 bases fitting TRBD1. J gave up 0 bases and V 4 bases, and 8 bases lay outside the gene matches. Germline V gives CDR1 LNHDA, CDR2 SQIVND (reference sequence). This CDR3 comprises 17 residues. The CDR3 region is CASSRQGQGPTNYGYTF. The CDR3, as DNA: TGTGCCAGTAGTAGACAGGGACAGGGGCCTACTAACTATGGCTACACCTTC.

The chain couples TRBV7-3 to TRBJ2-7; weak D call: TRBD1 (6 bases). In germline, CDR1 is SGHTA, CDR2 FQGTGA. Deletions cut 0 bases from V and 0 bases from J, with 15 bases between. This CDR3 is built from 17 residues. The CDR3 DNA follows: TGTGCCAGCAGCTTAACGCGAGACAGGCCAACCTCCTACGAGCAGTACTTC. Residues: CASSLTRDRPTSYEQYF.

CDR3 residues: CASIRGGDQETQYF. As DNA, the CDR3 is TGTGCCAGCATCCGGGGTGGGGACCAAGAGACCCAGTACTTC. The V call is TRBV6-1, the J call TRBJ2-5; a weak D match, TRBD2 (5 bases). The CDR3 extends over 14 amino acids. CDR1 is MNHNS, CDR2 SASEGT, per germline. The V end was cut by 7 bases, the J end by 0 bases, with 12 bases between.

V gene TRBV5-1 combines with J gene TRBJ2-6, with a possible D match to TRBD2 (5 bases). The CDR3 spans 16 residues. The germline V and J ends were trimmed by 0 bases and 3 bases, with 10 bases remaining between them. Germline V gene sequence: CDR1 SGHRS, CDR2 YFSETQ. The CDR3 DNA sequence: TGCGCCAGCAGCTTGGCCGGGGAAGGTGGGGCCAACGTCCTGACTTTC. Translating it yields CASSLAGEGGANVLTF.

The chain carries TRBV6-6 and TRBJ2-7; possible D gene TRBD2, 6 bases. The CDR3 length is 14 residues. The germline CDR1 and CDR2 sequences are MNHNY and SVGAGI (reference sequence). The ends were cut back, 10 bases at V and 3 bases at J, with 19 bases in the middle. The CDR3: CATTRDSRIYEQYF. The CDR3 region has the DNA TGTGCCACCACCCGGGACTCCCGTATCTACGAGCAGTACTTC.

The gene calls are TRBV6-1 and TRBJ1-5, with 9 nucleotides matching TRBD1. CDR3 length: 15 residues. V lost 7 bases, J lost 2 bases, and 6 bases stayed unmatched. Germline V gene sequence: CDR1 MNHNS, CDR2 SASEGT. CDR3 DNA sequence: TGTGCCAGCACCCGGAGGGACAGGGGCAATCAGCCCCAGCATTTT. It translates to CASTRRDRGNQPQHF.

The gene calls are TRBV19 and TRBJ2-7, with 9 bases aligning to TRBD1. The germline gives CDR1 LNHDA, CDR2 SQIVND (reference sequence). The CDR3 is 13 amino acids. The ends lost 4 bases at V and 2 bases at J; junction bases unmatched: 0. The CDR3 bases are TGTGCCAGTAGTAGGACAGGGGCCTACGAGCAGTACTTC. The encoded protein is CASSRTGAYEQYF.

This rearrangement joins TRBV5-6 to TRBJ2-7; 9 bases match TRBD2. The junction had 8 bases not matched to a gene; V was cut back by 7 bases and J by 0 bases. In germline, CDR1 is SGHDT, CDR2 YYEEEE. The CDR3 has 15 amino acids. The CDR3 protein is CASGFSGGYSYEQYF. CDR3 in DNA: TGTGCCAGCGGATTTAGCGGGGGATACTCCTACGAGCAGTACTTC.

The rearrangement joins TRBV6-1 to TRBJ1-1; D gene ambiguous. The germline CDR1 and CDR2 sequences are MNHNS and SASEGT. The CDR3 covers 12 residues. The V gene lost 4 bases and the J gene lost 3 bases, with 6 bases spanning the gap. CDR3 amino acids: CASSATDTEAFF. As DNA, the CDR3 is TGTGCCAGCAGTGCTACGGACACTGAAGCTTTCTTT.

The chain couples TRBV7-9 to TRBJ1-2; D not resolved. From germline, CDR1 is SEHNR and CDR2 FQNEAQ (reference sequence). V was cut by 2 bases and J by 2 bases, with 3 bases left in between. There are 12 residues in the CDR3. CDR3 loop: CASSLTNYGYTF. In DNA form, the CDR3 reads TGTGCCAGCAGCTTAACAAACTATGGCTACACCTTC.

The J gene is TRBJ2-3, the V gene TRBV9; 8 nucleotides agree with TRBD2. V gave up 2 bases and J gave up 7 bases; unmatched junction bases: 12. The germline gives CDR1 SGDLS, CDR2 YYNGEE. The CDR3 runs to 16 residues. This CDR3 reads CASSVPTSGYTNTQYF. The CDR3 DNA sequence: TGTGCCAGCAGCGTCCCCACTAGCGGTTACACGAATACGCAGTATTTT. The full variable domain, its missing parts supplied by reference TRBV9 and TRBJ2-3, is DSGVTQTPKHLITATGQRVTLRCSPRSGDLSVYWYQQSLDQGLQFLIQYYNGEERAKGNILERFSAQQFPDLHSELNLSSLELGDSALYFCASSVPTSGYTNTQYFGPGTRLTVL.

This chain connects TRBV14 to TRBJ2-5; D might be TRBD1 (6 bases). V was pared by 1 base and J by 3 bases, with 15 bases between. The length of the CDR3 is 16 residues. The V gene's germline CDR1 is SGHDN and CDR2 FVKESK. The CDR3 sequence: CASSQAWTARKETQYF. The DNA for the CDR3 is TGTGCCAGCAGCCAAGCTTGGACAGCTAGAAAAGAGACCCAGTACTTC. Full variable domain (remainder filled in from reference TRBV14 and TRBJ2-5): EAGVTQFPSHSVIEKGQTVTLRCDPISGHDNLYWYRRVMGKEIKFLLHFVKESKQDESGMPNNRFLAERTGGTYSTLKVQPAELEDSGVYFCASSQAWTARKETQYFGPGTRLLVL.

The chain couples TRBV30 to TRBJ2-3, with 7 bases identical to TRBD2. The CDR3 contains 15 residues. Germline CDR1 and CDR2: GTSNPN and SVGIG (reference sequence). V lost 3 bases to trimming and J lost 1 base; unmatched junction nucleotides: 7. The CDR3, as DNA: TGTGCCTGGAGCCCCGGACTAGTGGGCACAGATACGCAGTATTTT. Protein sequence: CAWSPGLVGTDTQYF.

This clone was counted many times. The rearrangement links TRBV19 to TRBJ2-5; 8 positions match TRBD1. The CDR3 contains 15 residues. The V gene's germline CDR1 is LNHDA and CDR2 SQIVND (reference sequence). Unmatched junction bases numbered 9, after V lost 4 bases and J lost 5 bases. This CDR3 reads CASSTGQGGRETQYF. In DNA form, the CDR3 reads TGTGCCAGTAGTACTGGACAGGGTGGACGGGAGACCCAGTACTTC.

The J gene is TRBJ2-7, the V gene TRBV4-2; 7 bases are shared with TRBD1. The CDR3 spans 15 residues. After removal of 3 bases from V and 0 bases from J, the junction contained 5 bases not matched to a gene. Germline lookup yields CDR1 LGHNA and CDR2 YNFKEQ. The DNA of the CDR3 is TGTGCCAGCAGCCAGCCGGGACAGTTCTCCTACGAGCAGTACTTC. This translates into CASSQPGQFSYEQYF.

This chain uses TRBV6-6 with TRBJ1-2; TRBD1 matches 8 bases. CDR3 length: 15 amino acids. The ends lost 6 bases at V and 8 bases at J; junction bases unmatched: 14. In germline, CDR1 is MNHNY, CDR2 SVGAGI (reference sequence). The DNA for the CDR3 is TGTGCCAGCAGCTACGGGTTGTCACAGGGGGTCGGCTACACCTTC. The encoded protein is CASSYGLSQGVGYTF.

The chain couples TRBV5-1 to TRBJ2-5; D not certain. The end of the DNA aligns better with TRBJ2-7, so the J call may be wrong. Looked up from germline, CDR1 is SGHRS and CDR2 is YFSETQ. This CDR3 contains 11 residues. CDR3 in DNA: TGCGCCCACCCCATCTCCTACGAGCAGTACTTC. Protein sequence: CAHPISYEQYF.

The rearrangement uses TRBV5-1 and TRBJ2-7; D is perhaps TRBD1 (6 bases). In germline, CDR1 is SGHRS, CDR2 YFSETQ. The CDR3 loop spans 13 amino acids. V was pared by 0 bases and J by 2 bases, with 6 bases between. The DNA of the CDR3 is TGCGCCAGCAGCTTGGAGGGGGCCTACGAGCAGTACTTC. Translated, it gives CASSLEGAYEQYF.

This chain joins TRBV4-1 and TRBJ2-7, with a tentative D call TRBD2 (6 bases). CDR1 is MGHRA and CDR2 is YSYEKL in the germline V gene. This CDR3 has 15 residues. V was cut by 0 bases and J by 2 bases, with 11 bases left in between. This CDR3 is CASSQDRGITYEQYF. Here the CDR3 DNA reads TGCGCCAGCAGCCAAGATCGCGGGATTACCTACGAGCAGTACTTC.

In its sample, this clone was seen once. V is TRBV5-1 and J is TRBJ2-7; D uncertain. Per the germline V gene, CDR1 is SGHRS and CDR2 is YFSETQ. V shed 1 base and J shed 0 bases, with 8 bases lying between them. The CDR3 is made up of 14 amino acids. The CDR3 region is CASSLSQNSYEQYF. CDR3 bases: TGCGCCAGCAGCTTGTCGCAGAACTCCTACGAGCAGTACTTC.

The chain carries TRBV9 and TRBJ2-5; 13 nucleotides line up with TRBD2. Germline loops: CDR1 SGDLS, CDR2 YYNGEE. The CDR3 loop spans 17 amino acids. The trim removed 3 bases at V and 5 bases at J, leaving 10 bases unmatched. In DNA form, the CDR3 reads TGTGCCAGCAGCGATAGCCCCGGGACTAGCGGGGACGAGACCCAGTACTTC. Protein product: CASSDSPGTSGDETQYF.

The V call is TRBV7-9, the J call TRBJ1-2, with 10 nucleotides matching TRBD1. With V trimmed by 5 bases and J by 6 bases, 9 bases remained unmatched. Germline V gene lookup returns CDR1 SEHNR and CDR2 FQNEAQ (reference sequence). The CDR3 spans 15 residues. The DNA for the CDR3 is TGTGCCAGCAGCCAAATCCGGGACAGGGGCCATGGCTACACCTTC. Protein product: CASSQIRDRGHGYTF.

V usage is TRBV6-1 and J usage is TRBJ2-7, with TRBD1 identical over 7 bases. After removal of 4 bases from V and 6 bases from J, the junction contained 15 bases not matched to a gene. Germline values: CDR1 MNHNS, CDR2 SASEGT. This CDR3 is 16 amino acids long. CDR3 nucleotide sequence: TGTGCCAGCAGTGCCTACCGGGACAGTCAAGGGCCCGAGCAGTACTTC. The encoded protein is CASSAYRDSQGPEQYF.

The chain carries TRBV11-2 and TRBJ2-3; 7 nucleotides agree with TRBD1. The CDR3 sequence is 14 residues long. Germline V lookup: CDR1 SGHAT, CDR2 FQNNGV. J was trimmed by 2 bases and V by 3 bases; bases with no gene match: 2. The CDR3 loop reads CASSFGQDTDTQYF. For the CDR3, the DNA is TGTGCCAGCAGCTTCGGACAGGACACAGATACGCAGTATTTT.

This clone turned up a few times. CDR3 loop: CASSQEGGMNTGELFF. CDR3 in DNA: TGCGCCAGCAGCCAAGAAGGCGGAATGAACACCGGGGAGCTGTTTTTT. This sequence joins TRBV4-3 and TRBJ2-2; D remains unclear. V was clipped by 0 bases and J by 1 base, with 9 bases between them. CDR1 and CDR2 from the germline V gene are LGHNA and YSLEER. The CDR3 contains 16 residues.